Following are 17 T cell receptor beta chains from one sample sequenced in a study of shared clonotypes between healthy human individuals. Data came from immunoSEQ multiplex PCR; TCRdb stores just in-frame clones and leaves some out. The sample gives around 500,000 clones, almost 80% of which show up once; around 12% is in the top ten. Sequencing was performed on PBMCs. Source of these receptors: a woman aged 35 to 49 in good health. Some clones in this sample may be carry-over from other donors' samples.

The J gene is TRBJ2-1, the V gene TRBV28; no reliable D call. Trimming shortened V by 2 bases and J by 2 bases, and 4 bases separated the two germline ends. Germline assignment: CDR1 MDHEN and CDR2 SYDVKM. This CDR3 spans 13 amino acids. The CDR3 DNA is TGTGCCAGCAGTTTAGGTACCTACAATGAGCAGTTCTTC. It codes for CASSLGTYNEQFF.

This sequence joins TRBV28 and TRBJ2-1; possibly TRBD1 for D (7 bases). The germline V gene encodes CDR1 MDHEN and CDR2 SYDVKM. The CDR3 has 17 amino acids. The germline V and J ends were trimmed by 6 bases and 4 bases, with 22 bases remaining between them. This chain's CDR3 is CASSNDRARGNYNEQFF. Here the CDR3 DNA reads TGTGCCAGCAGCAATGACAGGGCACGCGGGAATTACAATGAGCAGTTCTTC.

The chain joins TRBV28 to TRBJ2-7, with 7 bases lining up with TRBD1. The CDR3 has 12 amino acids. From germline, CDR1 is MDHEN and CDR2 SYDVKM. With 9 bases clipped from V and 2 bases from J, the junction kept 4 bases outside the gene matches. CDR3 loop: CASRDRTYEQYF. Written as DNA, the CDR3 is TGTGCCAGTCGGGACAGAACCTACGAGCAGTACTTC.

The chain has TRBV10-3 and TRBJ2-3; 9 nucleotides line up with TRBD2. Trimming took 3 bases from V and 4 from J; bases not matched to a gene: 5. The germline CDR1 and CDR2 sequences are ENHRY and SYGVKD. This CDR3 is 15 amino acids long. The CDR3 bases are TGTGCCATCAGTGAACGCGGGAGGGCCTCAGATACGCAGTATTTT. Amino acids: CAISERGRASDTQYF.

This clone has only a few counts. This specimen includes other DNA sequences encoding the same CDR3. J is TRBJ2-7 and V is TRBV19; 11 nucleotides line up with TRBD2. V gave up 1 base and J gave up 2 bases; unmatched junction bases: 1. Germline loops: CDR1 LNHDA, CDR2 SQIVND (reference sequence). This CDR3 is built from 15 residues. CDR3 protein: CASSIGLAGTYEQYF. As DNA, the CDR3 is TGTGCCAGTAGTATAGGACTAGCGGGAACCTACGAGCAGTACTTC.

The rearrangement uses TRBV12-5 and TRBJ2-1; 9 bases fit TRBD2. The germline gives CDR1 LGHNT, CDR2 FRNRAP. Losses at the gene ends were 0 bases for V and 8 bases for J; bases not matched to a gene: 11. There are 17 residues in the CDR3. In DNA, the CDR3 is TGTGCTAGTGGTTTGGTACTTGGCGGGAGGGTTCTGGATGAGCAGTTCTTC. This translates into CASGLVLGGRVLDEQFF. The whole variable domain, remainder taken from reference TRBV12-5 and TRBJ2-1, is DARVTQTPRHKVTEMGQEVTMRCQPILGHNTVFWYRQTMMQGLELLAYFRNRAPLDDSGMPKDRFSAEMPDATLATLKIQPSEPRDSAVYFCASGLVLGGRVLDEQFFGPGTRLTVL.

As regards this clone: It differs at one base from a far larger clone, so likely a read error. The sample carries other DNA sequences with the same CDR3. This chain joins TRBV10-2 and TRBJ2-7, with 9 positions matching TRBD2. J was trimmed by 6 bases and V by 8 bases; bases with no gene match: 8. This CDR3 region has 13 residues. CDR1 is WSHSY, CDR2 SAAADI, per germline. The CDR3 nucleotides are TGCGCCAGCCGGGCGGGGGGGCCTTTCGAGCAGTACTTC. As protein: CASRAGGPFEQYF.

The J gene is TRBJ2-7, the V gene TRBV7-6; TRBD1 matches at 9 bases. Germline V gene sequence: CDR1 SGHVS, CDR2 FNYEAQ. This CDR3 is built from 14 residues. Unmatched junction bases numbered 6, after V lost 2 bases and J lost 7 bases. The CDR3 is CASSLLGQGWEQYF. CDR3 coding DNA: TGTGCCAGCAGCTTACTTGGACAGGGGTGGGAGCAGTACTTC.

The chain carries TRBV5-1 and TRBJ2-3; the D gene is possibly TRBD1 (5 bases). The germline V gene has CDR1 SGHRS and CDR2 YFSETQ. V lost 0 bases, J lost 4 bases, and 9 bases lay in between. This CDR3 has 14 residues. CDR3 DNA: TGCGCCAGCAGCTTGGGGCAGGGCTCAGATACGCAGTATTTT. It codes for CASSLGQGSDTQYF. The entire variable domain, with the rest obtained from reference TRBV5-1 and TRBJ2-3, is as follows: KAGVTQTPRYLIKTRGQQVTLSCSPISGHRSVSWYQQTPGQGLQFLFEYFSETQRNKGNFPGRFSGRQFSNSRSEMNVSTLELGDSALYLCASSLGQGSDTQYFGPGTRLTVL.

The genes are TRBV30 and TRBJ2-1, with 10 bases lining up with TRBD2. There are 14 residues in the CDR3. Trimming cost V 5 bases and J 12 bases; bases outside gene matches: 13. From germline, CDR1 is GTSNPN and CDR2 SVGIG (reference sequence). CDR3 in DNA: TGTGCCTGGCGCTCTAGCGGGAGCACTAAAGTGCAGTTCTTC. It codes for CAWRSSGSTKVQFF.

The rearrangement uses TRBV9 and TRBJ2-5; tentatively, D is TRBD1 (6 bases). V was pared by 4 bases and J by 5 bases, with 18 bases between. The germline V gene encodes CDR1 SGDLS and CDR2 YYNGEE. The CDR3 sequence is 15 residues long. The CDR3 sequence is CASSPLGQSVETQYF. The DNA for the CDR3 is TGTGCCAGCAGCCCGCTTGGACAGTCGGTGGAGACCCAGTACTTC.

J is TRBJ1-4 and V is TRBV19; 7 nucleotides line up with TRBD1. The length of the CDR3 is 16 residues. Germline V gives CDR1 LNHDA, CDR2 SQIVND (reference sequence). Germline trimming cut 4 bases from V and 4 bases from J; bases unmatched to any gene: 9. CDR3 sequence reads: CASSKAPGQSNEKLFF. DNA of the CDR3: TGTGCCAGTAGTAAGGCTCCGGGACAGAGTAATGAAAAACTGTTTTTT.

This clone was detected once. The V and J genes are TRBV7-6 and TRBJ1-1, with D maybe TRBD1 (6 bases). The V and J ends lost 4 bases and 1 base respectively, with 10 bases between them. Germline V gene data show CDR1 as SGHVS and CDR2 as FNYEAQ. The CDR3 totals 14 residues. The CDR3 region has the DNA TGTGCCAGCAGCTCATTGACAGGGAACACTGAAGCTTTCTTT. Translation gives CASSSLTGNTEAFF. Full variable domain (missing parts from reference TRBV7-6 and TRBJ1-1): GAGVSQSPRYKVTKRGQDVALRCDPISGHVSLYWYRQALGQGPEFLTYFNYEAQQDKSGLPNDRFSAERPEGSISTLTIQRTEQRDSAMYRCASSSLTGNTEAFFGQGTRLTVV.

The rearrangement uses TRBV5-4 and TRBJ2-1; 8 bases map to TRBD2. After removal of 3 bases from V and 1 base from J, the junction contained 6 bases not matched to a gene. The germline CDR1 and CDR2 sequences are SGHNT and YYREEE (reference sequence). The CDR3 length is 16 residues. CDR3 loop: CASSSPGLESYNEQFF. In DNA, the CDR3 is TGTGCCAGCAGCTCTCCGGGACTAGAGTCCTACAATGAGCAGTTCTTC.

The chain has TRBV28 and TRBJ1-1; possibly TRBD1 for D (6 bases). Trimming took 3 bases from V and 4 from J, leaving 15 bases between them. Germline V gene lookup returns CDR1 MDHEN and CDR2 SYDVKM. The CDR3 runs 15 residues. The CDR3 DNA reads TGTGCCAGCAGTTTCTATAAACAGGGAGGCACTGAAGCTTTCTTT. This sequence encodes CASSFYKQGGTEAFF.

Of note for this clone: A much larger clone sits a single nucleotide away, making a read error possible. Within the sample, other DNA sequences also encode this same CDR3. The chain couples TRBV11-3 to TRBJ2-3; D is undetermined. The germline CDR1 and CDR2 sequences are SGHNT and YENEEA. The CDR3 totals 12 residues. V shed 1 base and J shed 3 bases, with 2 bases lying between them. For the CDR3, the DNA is TGTGCCAGCAGCTTAGGGACAGATACGCAGTATTTT. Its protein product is CASSLGTDTQYF.

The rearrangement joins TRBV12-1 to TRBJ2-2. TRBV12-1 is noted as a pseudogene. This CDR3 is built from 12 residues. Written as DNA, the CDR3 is TGTGCCAGCAGCTGCCCACCCGGGGAGCTGTTTTTT. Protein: CASSCPPGELFF.